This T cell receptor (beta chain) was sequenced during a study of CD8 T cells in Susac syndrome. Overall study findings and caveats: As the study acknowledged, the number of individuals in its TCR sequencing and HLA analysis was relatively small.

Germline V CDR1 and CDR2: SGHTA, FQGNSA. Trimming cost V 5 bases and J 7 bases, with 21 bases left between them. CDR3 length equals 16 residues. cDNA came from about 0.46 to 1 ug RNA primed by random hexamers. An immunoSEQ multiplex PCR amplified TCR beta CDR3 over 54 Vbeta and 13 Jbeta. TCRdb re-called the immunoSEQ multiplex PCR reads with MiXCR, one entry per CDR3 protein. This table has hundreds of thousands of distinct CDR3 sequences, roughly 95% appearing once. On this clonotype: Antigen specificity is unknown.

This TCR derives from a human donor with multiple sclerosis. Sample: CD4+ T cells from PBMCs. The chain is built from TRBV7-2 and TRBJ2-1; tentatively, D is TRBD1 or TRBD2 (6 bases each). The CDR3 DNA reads TGTGCCAGCAGCCCCGGGGGCCAGCGGGCGGGGAATGAGCAGTTCTTC. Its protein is CASSPGGQRAGNEQFF.